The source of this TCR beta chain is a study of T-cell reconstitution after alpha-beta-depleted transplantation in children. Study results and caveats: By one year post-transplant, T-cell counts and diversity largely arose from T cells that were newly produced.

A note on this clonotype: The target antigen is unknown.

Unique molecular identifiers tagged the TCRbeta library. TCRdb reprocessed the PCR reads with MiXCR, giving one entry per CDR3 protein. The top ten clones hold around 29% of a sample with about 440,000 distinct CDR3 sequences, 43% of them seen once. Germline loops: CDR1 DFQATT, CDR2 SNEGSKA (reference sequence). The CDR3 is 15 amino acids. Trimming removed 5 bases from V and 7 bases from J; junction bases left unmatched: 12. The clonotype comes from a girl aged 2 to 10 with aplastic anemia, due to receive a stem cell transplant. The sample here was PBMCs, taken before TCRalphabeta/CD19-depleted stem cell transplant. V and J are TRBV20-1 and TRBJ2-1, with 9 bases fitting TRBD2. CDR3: CSAGPSSGIRNEQFF. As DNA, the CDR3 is TGCAGTGCTGGTCCCTCTAGCGGGATTAGGAATGAGCAGTTCTTC.